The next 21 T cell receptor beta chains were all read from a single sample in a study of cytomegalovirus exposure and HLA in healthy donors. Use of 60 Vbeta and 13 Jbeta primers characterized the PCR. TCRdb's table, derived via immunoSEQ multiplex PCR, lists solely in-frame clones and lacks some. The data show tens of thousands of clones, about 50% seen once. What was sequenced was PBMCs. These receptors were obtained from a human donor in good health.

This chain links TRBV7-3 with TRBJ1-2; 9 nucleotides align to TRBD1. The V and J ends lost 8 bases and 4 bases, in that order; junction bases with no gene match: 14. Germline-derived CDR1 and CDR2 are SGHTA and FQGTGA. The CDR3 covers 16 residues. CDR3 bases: TGTGCCAGCCACAAGGCGGGGACAGGGCCGATCTATGGCTACACCTTC. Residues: CASHKAGTGPIYGYTF.

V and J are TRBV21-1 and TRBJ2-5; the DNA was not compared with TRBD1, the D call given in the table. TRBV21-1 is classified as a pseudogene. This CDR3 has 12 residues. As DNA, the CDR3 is TGTGCCAGCAGCAATCTTCAGGAGACCCAGTACTTC. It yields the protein CASSNLQETQYF.

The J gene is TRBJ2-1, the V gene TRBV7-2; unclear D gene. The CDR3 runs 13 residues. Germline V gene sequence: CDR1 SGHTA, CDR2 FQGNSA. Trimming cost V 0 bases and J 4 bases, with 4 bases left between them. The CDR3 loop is CASSLARYNEQFF. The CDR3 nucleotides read TGTGCCAGCAGCTTAGCGCGTTACAATGAGCAGTTCTTC.

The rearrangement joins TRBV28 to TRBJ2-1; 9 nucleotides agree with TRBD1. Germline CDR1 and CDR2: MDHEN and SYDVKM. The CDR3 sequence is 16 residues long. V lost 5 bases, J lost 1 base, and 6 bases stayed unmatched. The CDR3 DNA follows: TGTGCCAGCAGTGCCTCCGGGACAGGGTCCTACAATGAGCAGTTCTTC. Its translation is CASSASGTGSYNEQFF.

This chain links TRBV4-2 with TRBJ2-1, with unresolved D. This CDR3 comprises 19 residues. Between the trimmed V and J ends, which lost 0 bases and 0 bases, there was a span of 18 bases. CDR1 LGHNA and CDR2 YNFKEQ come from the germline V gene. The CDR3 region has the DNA TGTGCCAGCAGCCAAGATACCGCGCCCCGGGTAAGCTCCTACAATGAGCAGTTCTTC. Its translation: CASSQDTAPRVSSYNEQFF.

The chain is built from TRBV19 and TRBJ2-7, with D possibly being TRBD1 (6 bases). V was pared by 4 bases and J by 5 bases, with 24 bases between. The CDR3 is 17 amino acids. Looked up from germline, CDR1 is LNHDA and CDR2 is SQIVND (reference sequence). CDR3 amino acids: CASSTQQGSKPSDEQYF. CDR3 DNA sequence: TGTGCCAGTAGTACCCAACAGGGCTCTAAACCTTCGGACGAGCAGTACTTC.

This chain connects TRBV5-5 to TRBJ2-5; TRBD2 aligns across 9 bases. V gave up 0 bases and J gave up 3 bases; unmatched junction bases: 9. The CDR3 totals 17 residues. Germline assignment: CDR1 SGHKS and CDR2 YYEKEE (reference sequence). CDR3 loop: CASSLAPSGTRKETQYF. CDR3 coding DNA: TGTGCCAGCAGCTTGGCGCCTAGCGGGACGAGGAAAGAGACCCAGTACTTC.

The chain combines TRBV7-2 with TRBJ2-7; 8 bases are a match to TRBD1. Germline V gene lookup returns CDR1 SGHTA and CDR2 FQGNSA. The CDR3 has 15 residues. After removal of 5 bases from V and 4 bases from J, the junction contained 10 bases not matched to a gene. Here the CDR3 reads CASSVGTGLTYEQYF. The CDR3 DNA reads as TGTGCCAGCAGCGTGGGGACAGGATTAACGTACGAGCAGTACTTC.

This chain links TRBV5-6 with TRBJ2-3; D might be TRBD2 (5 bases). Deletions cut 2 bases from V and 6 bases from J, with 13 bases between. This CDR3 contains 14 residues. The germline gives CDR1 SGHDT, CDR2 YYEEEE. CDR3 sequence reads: CASSFRGLGDTQYF. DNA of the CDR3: TGTGCCAGCAGCTTCCGCGGGCTCGGTGATACGCAGTATTTT.

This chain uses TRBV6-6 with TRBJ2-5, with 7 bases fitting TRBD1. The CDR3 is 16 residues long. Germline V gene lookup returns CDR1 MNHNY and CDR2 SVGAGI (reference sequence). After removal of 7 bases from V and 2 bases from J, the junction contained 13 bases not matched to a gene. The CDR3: CASTRGGVGNQETQYF. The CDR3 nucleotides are TGTGCCAGCACCCGAGGGGGCGTTGGCAATCAAGAGACCCAGTACTTC.

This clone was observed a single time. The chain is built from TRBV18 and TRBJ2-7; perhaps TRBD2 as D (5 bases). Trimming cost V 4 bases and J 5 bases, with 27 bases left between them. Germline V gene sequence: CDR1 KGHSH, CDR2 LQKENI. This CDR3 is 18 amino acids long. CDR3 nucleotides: TGTGCCAGCTCACTCCGTCCTCCGCGGGCCCCCGGGTCTAACGAGCAGTACTTC. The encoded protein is CASSLRPPRAPGSNEQYF.

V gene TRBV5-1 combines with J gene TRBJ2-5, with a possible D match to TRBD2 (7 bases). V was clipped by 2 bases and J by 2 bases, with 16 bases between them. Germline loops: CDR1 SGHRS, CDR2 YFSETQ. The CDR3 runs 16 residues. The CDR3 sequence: CASSLRAGGAQETQYF. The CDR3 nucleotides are TGCGCCAGCAGCTTAAGAGCTGGGGGGGCTCAAGAGACCCAGTACTTC.

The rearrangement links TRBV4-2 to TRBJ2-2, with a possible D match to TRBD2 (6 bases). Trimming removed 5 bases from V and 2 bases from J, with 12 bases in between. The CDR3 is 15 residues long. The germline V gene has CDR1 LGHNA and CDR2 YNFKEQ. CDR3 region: CASSGAGTNTGELFF. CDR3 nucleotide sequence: TGTGCCAGCAGCGGGGCGGGAACCAACACCGGGGAGCTGTTTTTT.

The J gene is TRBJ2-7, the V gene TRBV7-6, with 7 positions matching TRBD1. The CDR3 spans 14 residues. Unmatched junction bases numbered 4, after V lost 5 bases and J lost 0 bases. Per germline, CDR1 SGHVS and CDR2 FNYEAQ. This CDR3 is CASSQTGSSYEQYF. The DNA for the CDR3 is TGTGCCAGCAGCCAGACAGGGAGCTCCTACGAGCAGTACTTC.

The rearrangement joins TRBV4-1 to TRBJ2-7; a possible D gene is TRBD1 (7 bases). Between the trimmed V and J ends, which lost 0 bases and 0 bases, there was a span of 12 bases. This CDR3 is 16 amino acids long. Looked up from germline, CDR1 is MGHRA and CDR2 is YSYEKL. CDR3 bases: TGCGCCAGCAGCCAAGACGCGGGACAGACCTCCTACGAGCAGTACTTC. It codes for CASSQDAGQTSYEQYF.

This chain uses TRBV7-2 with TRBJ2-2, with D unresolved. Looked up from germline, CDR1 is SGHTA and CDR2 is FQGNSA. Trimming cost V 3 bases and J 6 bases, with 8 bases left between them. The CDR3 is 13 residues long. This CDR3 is CASSFSSAGELFF. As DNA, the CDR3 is TGTGCCAGCAGCTTTAGTTCGGCCGGGGAGCTGTTTTTT.

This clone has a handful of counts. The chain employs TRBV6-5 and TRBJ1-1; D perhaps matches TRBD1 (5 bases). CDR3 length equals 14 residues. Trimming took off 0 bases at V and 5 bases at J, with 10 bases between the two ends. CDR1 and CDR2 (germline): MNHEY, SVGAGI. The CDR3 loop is CASSYSDRGTEAFF. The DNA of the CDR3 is TGTGCCAGCAGTTACTCGGACCGGGGGACTGAAGCTTTCTTT.

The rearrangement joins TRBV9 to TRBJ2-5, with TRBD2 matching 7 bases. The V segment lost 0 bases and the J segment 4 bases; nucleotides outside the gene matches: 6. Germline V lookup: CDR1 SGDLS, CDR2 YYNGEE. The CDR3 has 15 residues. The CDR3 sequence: CASSVASGVVETQYF. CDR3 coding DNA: TGTGCCAGCAGCGTAGCCAGCGGGGTTGTAGAGACCCAGTACTTC.

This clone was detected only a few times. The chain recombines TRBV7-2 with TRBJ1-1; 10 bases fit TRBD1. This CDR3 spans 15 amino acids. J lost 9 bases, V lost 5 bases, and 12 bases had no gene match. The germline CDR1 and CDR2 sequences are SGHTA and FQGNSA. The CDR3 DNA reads TGTGCCAGCAGCCCCCGCCCCGGGACAGGGGTGCAAGCTTTCTTT. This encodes CASSPRPGTGVQAFF.

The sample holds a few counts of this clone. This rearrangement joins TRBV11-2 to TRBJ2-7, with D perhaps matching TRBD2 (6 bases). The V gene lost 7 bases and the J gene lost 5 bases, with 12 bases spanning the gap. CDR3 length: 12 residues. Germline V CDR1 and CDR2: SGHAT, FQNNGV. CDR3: CASKIGGNEQYF. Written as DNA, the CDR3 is TGTGCCAGCAAAATCGGAGGGAACGAGCAGTACTTC.

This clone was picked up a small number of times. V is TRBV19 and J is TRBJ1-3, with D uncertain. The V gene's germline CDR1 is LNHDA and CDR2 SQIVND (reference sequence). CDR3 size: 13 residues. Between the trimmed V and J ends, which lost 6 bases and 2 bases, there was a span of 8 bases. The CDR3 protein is CASRSLAGNTIYF. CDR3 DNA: TGTGCCAGTAGGAGCCTGGCTGGAAACACCATATATTTT.